Each of the 7 T cell receptor beta chains below was sequenced from the same sample in a study of T cell repertoires in cytomegalovirus infection. TCRdb used MiXCR to reprocess the reads, holding one entry per CDR3 protein. The top ten clones hold about 12% of a sample with more than 400,000 distinct CDR3 sequences, about 25% of them seen once. Sequencing was performed on PBMCs. The receptor set was obtained from a human donor in good health (CMV status not recorded). Some clones in this sample may be carry-over from other donors' samples.

The chain joins TRBV5-4 to TRBJ2-5, with D perhaps assigned TRBD1 or TRBD2 (5 bases each). CDR3 length: 15 residues. Germline V CDR1 and CDR2: SGHNT, YYREEE (reference sequence). Trimming cost V 0 bases and J 3 bases, with 12 bases left between them. CDR3 DNA sequence: TGTGCCAGCAGCTTGGTGGGGACCCAGGAAGAGACCCAGTACTTC. Translation: CASSLVGTQEETQYF.

This clonotype came up a few times. This sequence joins TRBV28 and TRBJ1-3; D gene ambiguous. Trimming took off 7 bases at V and 0 bases at J, with 10 bases between the two ends. Germline CDR1 reads MDHEN; CDR2 reads SYDVKM. The CDR3 sequence is 14 residues long. The CDR3 nucleotides read TGTGCCAGCATTGCAGTAAACTCTGGAAACACCATATATTTT. Its protein is CASIAVNSGNTIYF.

The V gene is TRBV12-3 or TRBV12-4, the J gene TRBJ2-1, with 13 positions matching TRBD2. The CDR3 has 18 amino acids. The V and J ends lost 6 bases and 0 bases, in that order; junction bases with no gene match: 8. As DNA, the CDR3 is TGTGCCAGCAGAGGACTAGCGGGAGTGCCCGGCTCCTACAATGAGCAGTTCTTC. It encodes CASRGLAGVPGSYNEQFF.

The chain recombines TRBV5-4 with TRBJ2-5; 7 nucleotides align to TRBD2. With V trimmed by 1 base and J by 5 bases, 11 bases remained unmatched. This CDR3 contains 16 residues. Germline CDR1 and CDR2: SGHNT and YYREEE (reference sequence). The CDR3 sequence is CASSLYAPGGGETQYF. CDR3 coding DNA: TGTGCCAGCAGCTTGTATGCGCCGGGAGGCGGTGAGACCCAGTACTTC.

This chain uses TRBV7-2 with TRBJ2-7; D unresolved. Per the germline V gene, CDR1 is SGHTA and CDR2 is FQGNSA. Trimming cost V 3 bases and J 6 bases, with 12 bases left between them. The CDR3 is made up of 13 amino acids. CDR3 residues: CASSLVGSGEQYF. The DNA for the CDR3 is TGTGCCAGCAGCTTGGTGGGGTCAGGCGAGCAGTACTTC.

V usage is TRBV19 and J usage is TRBJ1-1; D not certain. Germline CDR1 reads LNHDA; CDR2 reads SQIVND (reference sequence). Trimming stripped 3 bases from V and 6 bases from J, with 14 bases between. The CDR3 contains 14 residues. CDR3 DNA sequence: TGTGCCAGTAGTATTAAGTCTTTGGCACCTGAAGCTTTCTTT. This translates into CASSIKSLAPEAFF.

The CDR3 coding sequence is TGCAGTGCTAGAGATCGTGGGACACCTTACAATGAGCAGTTCTTC. The encoded protein is CSARDRGTPYNEQFF. V is TRBV20-1 and J is TRBJ2-1; D might be TRBD1 (6 bases). CDR3 length: 15 amino acids. CDR1 and CDR2 from the germline V gene are DFQATT and SNEGSKA (reference sequence). Trimming stripped 0 bases from V and 4 bases from J, with 13 bases between.